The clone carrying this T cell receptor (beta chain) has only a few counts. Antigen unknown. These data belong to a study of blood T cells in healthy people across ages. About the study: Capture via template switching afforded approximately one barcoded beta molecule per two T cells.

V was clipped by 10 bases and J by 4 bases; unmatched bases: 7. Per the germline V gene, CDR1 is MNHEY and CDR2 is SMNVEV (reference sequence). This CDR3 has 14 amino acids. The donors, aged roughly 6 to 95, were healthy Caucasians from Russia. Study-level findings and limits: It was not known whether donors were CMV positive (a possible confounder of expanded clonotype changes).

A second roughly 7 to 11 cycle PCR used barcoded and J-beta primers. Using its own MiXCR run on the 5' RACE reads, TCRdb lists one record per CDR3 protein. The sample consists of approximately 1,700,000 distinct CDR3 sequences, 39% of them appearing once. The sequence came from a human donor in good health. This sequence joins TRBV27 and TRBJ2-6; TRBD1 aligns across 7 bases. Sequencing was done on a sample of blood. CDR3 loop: CATRDRAGANVLTF. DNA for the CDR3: TGTGCCACCCGAGACAGGGCCGGGGCCAACGTCCTGACTTTC.